This TCR beta chain appears in the sequencing data of a study of cytomegalovirus exposure and HLA in healthy donors (dated by TCRdb to the late 2010s). Turning to the overall study: An earlier analysis of about 560 of the donors reported 250 to 350 Gb of sequence data and around 100 million unique TCR beta sequences obtained from 180 million or so T cells. Around 300 gigabases of sequencing data and approximately 80 million unique TCR sequences were included in an early release covering about 700 HLA-typed donors. The genetic ancestry cluster associated with self-reported Caucasian donors included 81% of the roughly 400 genotyped donors. The aim of the study was to test whether cataloging public T cell receptors could identify signatures of past pathogen exposure. The study profiled the T cell repertoires of 500 to 800 subjects by immunosequencing and related them to cytomegalovirus serostatus. A separate validation cohort of 100 to 150 different subjects was used in addition to the roughly 720-subject first cohort. To predict cytomegalovirus infection status, the study brought together high-throughput TCR immunosequencing, statistical association of individual TCRs with disease status, and machine learning. To study patterns of TCR occurrence, a later analysis re-analyzed previously published TCR beta repertoires from around 670 donors and added high-resolution HLA genotyping. Rather than using new phenotypic data, the later analysis identified candidate immune exposures from TCR beta sequences and from how often those sequences occurred across donors. In an earlier analysis of 587 of the donors, high-throughput TCR beta sequencing was used to judge whether each TCR beta V gene segment behaved as functional or pseudogenic. Donor age, sex, ethnicity and CMV serostatus were compiled alongside the repertoire data. A later genetic analysis took genome-wide SNP genotypes for about three fifths of the 666 donors and used that subset as a discovery cohort. Every discovery cohort repertoire had been produced on one sequencing platform. HLA typing included class I and class II loci at four-digit resolution. The number of typed donors differed by locus: about 620-630 for A, B, C, DRB1 and DQB1; 500 to 550 for DQA1; some 610 for DPA1; and 400 to 480 for DPB1. Because of strong linkage in the cohort, five DR-DQ haplotypes were treated as single units for association and clustering. Across approximately 420 genotyped donors of the cohort, an average of about 240,000 unique TCR beta nucleotide sequences per donor were sequenced, and roughly 20% of those sequences were non-productive.

Preparation of the library involved the immunoSEQ multiplex PCR assay. A mixture of 60 forward primers for TCR Vbeta segments and 13 reverse primers for TCR Jbeta segments was used in the multiplex PCR. The CDR3 region of rearranged TCR beta genes was amplified from genomic DNA by a multiplex PCR assay. The Illumina HiSeq System was used to sequence the amplified TCR beta libraries as 87-base-pair reads. As for the original processing: In a later analysis, roughly 80 million unique TCR beta chains were counted across the approximately 620 repertoires, and about 9.9 million of these chains were shared by at least two donors. A nearest-neighbor algorithm error-corrected the raw reads and collapsed the reads into unique sequences, merging closely related sequences to remove PCR and sequencing errors. To assign V, D and J gene segments, CDR3 sequences were aligned to IMGT reference sequences. For a sequence to be retained, at least a six-nucleotide match to both a V gene segment and a J gene segment was required. A rearrangement was called productive if the CDR3 had no stop codons and remained in frame with V and J, and every other rearrangement was called non-productive. CDR3 was defined by IMGT convention, running from the second conserved V-encoded cysteine to the conserved J-encoded phenylalanine. The earlier analysis of some 550 of the donors excluded any sequence lacking an unambiguous match to a single V gene segment. An earlier analysis of just under 600 of the donors called V segments functional above 56.7% productive rearrangements and segregating when the between-donor standard deviation exceeded 5%. A statistical classification framework was built to diagnose cytomegalovirus status from the catalog of TCR beta chain sequences. In a later analysis, V and J genes were assigned by comparing TCR nucleotide sequences against IMGT/GENE-DB human TR gene sequences. In a later analysis, CDR3 sequences and most-parsimonious VDJ recombination scenarios were assigned using the TCRdist pipeline. In a later analysis, each TCR beta chain was defined by its CDR3 amino acid sequence together with its V-gene family, and reads without a unique V-gene family were excluded. A later analysis removed several hundred highly shared, low-generation-probability nucleotide sequences to deal with suspected cross-contamination and a sequencing artifact. A later analysis calculated a clonal expansion index for each public chain from normalized within-repertoire ranks of inferred template counts. Generation probabilities in a later analysis came from a VDJ recombination model fitted to out-of-frame rearrangements, and those results were checked against IGoR. In a later analysis, hypergeometric tests were used to score TCR-TCR, TCR-HLA and TCR-CMV co-occurrence, with a repertoire-size bias correction applied to TCR pairs. A later analysis estimated false discovery rates by permuting HLA or CMV assignments 20 times. In a later analysis, co-occurring TCRs were grouped using DBSCAN, and TCRdist sequence similarity was added for clustering within HLA-allele-positive subsets. Co-occurrence clustering excluded repertoires with fewer than 30,000 or more than 120,000 public chains, plus five with anomalous nucleotide sharing. TCRdb carries this immuneACCESS record with in-frame sequences only. Its versions omit some clonotypes, under half of them owing to an unresolved V gene in the studies checked, with the rest unexplained. The V and J calls and clone size are taken from that table; D and trimming were inferred from the DNA. The table for this sample lists 95,000 to 150,000 clones; 70% to 85% of them were counted only once. The ten top clones hold around 13% of the sample.

Summary of the overall study and its limitations: Cytomegalovirus status was reported to be diagnosed by the classifier with high specificity and sensitivity in both the original and validation cohorts. The sequencing pipeline was judged likely to have produced a cluster of highly shared sequence variants as a technical artifact. Because counts were too low, seventeen rarely observed V segments, including chromosome 9 orphons, were excluded from the earlier analysis of a few hundred of the donors. A later analysis associated 17,000 or so TCR beta sequences with specific HLA alleles at a false discovery rate of 0.05. While some public TCRs were present in many individuals, most TCR sequences turned up only very rarely across donors. In a later genetic analysis, fewer N-insertions in productive TCRs were reported among donors in an Asian-associated ancestry cluster than the roughly 710-donor mean. Presence/absence analyses assumed roughly uniform sequencing depth across donors, an assumption that may not hold. Three of the identified cytomegalovirus-associated TCR beta chains were confirmed in vitro to be specific for cytomegalovirus antigens. A later analysis found that HLA-associated TCR beta chains were more clonally expanded and had lower generation probabilities than equally common non-associated chains. Linkage disequilibrium might explain the correlated functional status among segregating V segments, but an unknown experimental factor could not be ruled out. In a later genetic analysis, a missense DCLRE1C variant was associated with V-gene and J-gene trimming of TCR beta chains, and the association was replicated in an independent cohort. In an earlier analysis of around 500 of the donors, most TCR beta V segments appeared in productive rearrangements about 87% or about 30% of the time, broadly matching IMGT annotations. Only TCR beta chains were sequenced in this cohort, and the absence of alpha or paired-chain data limited detectable features. The study listed approximately 160 TCR beta chains as associated with cytomegalovirus. The authors suggested that the approach could potentially be generalized to other disease states and immunological phenotypes. Because HLA typing was missing for some donors at each locus, association tests included only the typed subset. Immune exposure information for the cohort was limited to CMV serostatus. A further reported finding was that TCR beta sequences accurately predicted the HLA-A and HLA-B alleles for most subjects in the first cohort. Strong co-occurrence of HLA alleles, especially DR and DQ, made assigning TCR associations to individual alleles difficult. A later analysis found that most CMV-associated TCR beta chains appeared HLA-restricted, with HLA associations seemingly driven largely by CMV exposure. A later analysis reported that several top co-occurrence clusters appeared linked to parvovirus B19, influenza, CMV and Epstein-Barr virus. In a later analysis, the rate of TCR association differed among HLA loci, with DRB1 alleles having the most associated TCRs and HLA-C alleles having the fewest.

The cohort comprised 550 to 700 healthy bone marrow donors. Cohort members were all nominally healthy when sampled, although unrecorded immune exposures were likely present. The donor tested CMV seropositive and was one of the 289 seropositive cohort members. Every donor gave a peripheral blood sample, and the peripheral blood mononuclear cells from that sample were used for TCR beta sequencing. Genomic DNA extraction from the blood cell samples was performed with the Qiagen DNeasy Blood Extraction Kit. Concerning this clone itself: The antigen it recognizes is unknown. The sample holds no much larger clone one base away, and base qualities are not on file.

The clonotype comes from a middle-aged woman in good health and CMV-seropositive. The sample consisted of PBMCs.

The CDR3 region reads CAWNRVAGGNNEQFF. The DNA is as follows: TGTGCCTGGAACCGGGTGGCGGGAGGGAATAATGAGCAGTTCTTC. The V gene is TRBV30 and the J gene is TRBJ2-1, with 9 bases aligning to TRBD2. Reading from cysteine to phenylalanine, the CDR3 counts 15 amino acids. Just the 45-base CDR3 DNA is kept, in frame starting at base 1. CDR1 and CDR2 were assigned from the germline V gene (reference sequence) as GTSNPN and SVGIG. The junction shows trimming of 4 bases on V and 7 bases on J, and the gene matches do not reach 11 bases of it. Supplemented by the reference TRBV30 and TRBJ2-1 proteins around the CDR3, the complete variable domain is SQTIHQWPATLVQPVGSPLSLECTVEGTSNPNLYWYRQAAGRGLQLLFYSVGIGQISSEVPQNLSASRPQDRQFILSSKKLLLSDSGFYLCAWNRVAGGNNEQFFGPGTRLTVL.